The 17 T cell receptor beta chains listed next were all sequenced from one sample in a study of control samples from healthy donors and cancer patients. Here immunoSEQ multiplex PCR was the method, and the copy in TCRdb shows in-frame clones only, minus some. The sample has over 90,000 clones; 92% are singletons. Material for sequencing was blood. These receptors originate from a woman aged 18-29 years in good health.

This chain links TRBV28 with TRBJ1-5; D not certain. Trimming shortened V by 0 bases and J by 9 bases, and 12 bases separated the two germline ends. The CDR3 sequence is 14 residues long. Per the germline V gene, CDR1 is MDHEN and CDR2 is SYDVKM. CDR3 coding DNA: TGTGCCAGCAGTTTATGGGGAAGGATGCGGCCCCAGCATTTT. Its protein is CASSLWGRMRPQHF.

The gene calls are TRBV7-2 and TRBJ1-5; 7 nucleotides align to TRBD1. There are 15 residues in the CDR3. Per germline, CDR1 SGHTA and CDR2 FQGNSA. Germline trimming cut 4 bases from V and 3 bases from J; bases unmatched to any gene: 6. The CDR3 spells CASSSRQGANQPQHF. CDR3 bases: TGTGCCAGCAGCTCCCGACAGGGAGCCAATCAGCCCCAGCATTTT.

V is TRBV2 and J is TRBJ2-6; D remains ambiguous. This CDR3 spans 15 amino acids. V lost 4 bases and J lost 3, with 10 bases in between. From germline, CDR1 is SNHLY and CDR2 FYNNEI. The CDR3 protein is CASSVLGFGANVLTF. The CDR3 DNA is TGTGCCAGCAGTGTTTTGGGTTTTGGGGCCAACGTCCTGACTTTC.

Comments on this clone: Other DNA sequences in the sample encode the same CDR3. V and J are TRBV28 and TRBJ1-4, with D unresolved. With 3 bases removed from V and 8 bases from J, the gap between germline ends came to 7 bases. The CDR3 length is 12 residues. The germline gives CDR1 MDHEN, CDR2 SYDVKM. In DNA form, the CDR3 reads TGTGCCAGCAGTTTGGGAAGGGAAAAACTGTTTTTT. Translated, it gives CASSLGREKLFF.

This clone has just a few counts. The rearrangement links TRBV12-3 or TRBV12-4 to TRBJ2-7; D gene uncertain. V was pared by 5 bases and J by 0 bases, with 5 bases between. The length of the CDR3 is 12 residues. DNA of the CDR3: TGTGCCAGCAGTGTATACTCCTACGAGCAGTACTTC. Its protein product is CASSVYSYEQYF.

The chain combines TRBV5-1 with TRBJ2-1, with 12 bases fitting TRBD2. The CDR3 sequence is 15 residues long. V was clipped by 10 bases and J by 6 bases; unmatched bases: 11. Germline V CDR1 and CDR2: SGHRS, YFSETQ. In nucleotides, the CDR3 is TGCGCCCGCGGCCTAGCGGGGGGGGCCTTCAATGAGCAGTTCTTC. Protein sequence: CARGLAGGAFNEQFF.

The chain carries TRBV27 and TRBJ1-5; 8 bases match TRBD1. This CDR3 region has 14 residues. Germline V gene sequence: CDR1 MNHEY, CDR2 SMNVEV (reference sequence). V trimming: 6 bases; J trimming: 5 bases; junction bases outside the gene matches: 6. The CDR3 protein is CASRGSGGHQPQHF. CDR3 DNA: TGTGCCAGCAGGGGCTCAGGGGGCCATCAGCCCCAGCATTTT.

The chain's CDR3 is CASSVYLGNEKLFF. The CDR3, as DNA: TGTGCCAGTAGTGTCTACTTGGGGAATGAAAAACTGTTTTTT. This chain connects TRBV19 to TRBJ1-4; D gene ambiguous. The CDR3 covers 14 residues. The V end lost 5 bases, the J end lost 5 bases, and 12 bases lay between the germline ends. From germline, CDR1 is LNHDA and CDR2 SQIVND (reference sequence).

The chain joins TRBV27 to TRBJ1-6, with D possibly being TRBD1 (6 bases). This CDR3 comprises 18 residues. CDR1 and CDR2 (germline): MNHEY, SMNVEV (reference sequence). Trimming cost V 3 bases and J 7 bases, with 22 bases left between them. DNA for the CDR3: TGTGCCAGCAGTTTGAGGTGGCAGGGGCTAGGTAGAAATTCACCCCTCCACTTT. Translation gives CASSLRWQGLGRNSPLHF.

The chain carries TRBV7-9 and TRBJ1-1; perhaps TRBD1 as D (5 bases). The germline V gene encodes CDR1 SEHNR and CDR2 FQNEAQ (reference sequence). The CDR3 loop spans 13 amino acids. Trimming took 1 base from V and 5 from J, leaving 8 bases between them. The CDR3 DNA sequence: TGTGCCAGCAGCTTAGTATGGGGGACTGAAGCTTTCTTT. Protein sequence: CASSLVWGTEAFF.

This chain joins TRBV12-5 and TRBJ1-2; 8 positions agree with TRBD1. Per the germline V gene, CDR1 is LGHNT and CDR2 is FRNRAP. This CDR3 has 16 residues. With V trimmed by 1 base and J by 0 bases, 4 bases remained unmatched. CDR3 DNA sequence: TGTGCTAGTGGTTTGGGGGTGGACAGGGCTAACTATGGCTACACCTTC. Its protein product is CASGLGVDRANYGYTF.

V gene TRBV14 combines with J gene TRBJ2-1; tentatively, D is TRBD2 (5 bases). V dropped 1 base and J dropped 8 bases, with 9 bases sitting between them. Germline CDR1 is SGHDN and CDR2 is FVKESK. The length of the CDR3 is 13 residues. Here the CDR3 reads CASSQVRGHEQFF. The CDR3, as DNA: TGTGCCAGCAGCCAAGTTCGGGGTCATGAGCAGTTCTTC.

The CDR3: CASSRRPRGEQFF. The CDR3 DNA is TGTGCCAGCTCAAGGCGACCTCGGGGTGAGCAGTTCTTC. V usage is TRBV18 and J usage is TRBJ2-1; D perhaps matches TRBD2 (5 bases). Germline CDR1 reads KGHSH; CDR2 reads LQKENI. The V and J ends lost 5 bases and 9 bases respectively, with 14 bases between them. The CDR3 is made up of 13 amino acids.

This chain links TRBV28 with TRBJ1-5, with a possible D match to TRBD1 (5 bases). Per germline, CDR1 MDHEN and CDR2 SYDVKM. Trimming cost V 9 bases and J 3 bases, with 12 bases left between them. The CDR3 spans 13 residues. CDR3 DNA sequence: TGTGCCAGTGCCCGGGGGATCAATCAGCCCCAGCATTTT. This codes for CASARGINQPQHF.

The rearrangement joins TRBV7-2 to TRBJ1-2; a possible D gene is TRBD1 (6 bases). Germline CDR1 is SGHTA and CDR2 is FQGNSA. Trimming removed 2 bases at V and 3 bases at J, with 7 bases between. The CDR3 sequence is 13 residues long. CDR3 residues: CASSLYRDYGYTF. The DNA of the CDR3 is TGTGCCAGCAGCTTATACAGGGACTATGGCTACACCTTC.

This rearrangement joins TRBV6-2 or TRBV6-3 to TRBJ1-5; D possibly corresponds to TRBD1 (6 bases). Trimming shortened V by 0 bases and J by 5 bases, and 11 bases separated the two germline ends. This CDR3 is built from 15 residues. Germline V CDR1 and CDR2: MNHEY, SVGEGT. CDR3 nucleotides: TGTGCCAGCAGTTACTCGCGCAGGGGCGATCAGCCCCAGCATTTT. Its translation is CASSYSRRGDQPQHF.

The rearrangement links TRBV19 to TRBJ2-3; 10 positions agree with TRBD2. With V trimmed by 6 bases and J by 2 bases, 8 bases remained unmatched. Germline assignment: CDR1 LNHDA and CDR2 SQIVND (reference sequence). This CDR3 is 16 amino acids long. CDR3 sequence reads: CASSLLAGPPTDTQYF. As DNA, the CDR3 is TGTGCCAGTAGCCTACTAGCGGGGCCCCCCACAGATACGCAGTATTTT.